This TCR beta chain derives from a study of cytomegalovirus exposure and HLA in healthy donors. The PCR had 60 Vbeta and 13 Jbeta primers. Assay: immunoSEQ multiplex PCR; the TCRdb copy retains only in-frame clones and omits some. The sample lists about 130,000 clones, around 73% occurring once. The study, taken as a whole, reports: No immune exposure information besides CMV serostatus was available. A later analysis associated 16,000 or so TCR beta sequences with HLA alleles at a 0.05 false discovery rate. The study found most TCR sequences rare, yet found some public TCRs in many donors. In a later analysis, productive TCRs from donors in an Asian-associated ancestry cluster reportedly carried fewer N-insertions than the cohort mean.

Looked up from germline, CDR1 is MDHEN and CDR2 is SYDVKM. This CDR3 comprises 17 residues. V lost 5 bases to trimming and J lost 2 bases, with 19 bases between them. Comments on this clone: Its cognate antigen is unknown.

Sequencing was carried out using PBMCs. This receptor was taken from a human donor in good health. The chain combines TRBV28 with TRBJ1-5; TRBD1 is a possible D gene (6 bases). CDR3 sequence reads: CASSVLRGLVGNQPQHF. CDR3 DNA sequence: TGTGCCAGCAGTGTACTCAGGGGACTAGTGGGCAATCAGCCCCAGCATTTT.